The source of this T cell receptor (beta chain) is a study of CD8 T cells in Susac syndrome. This CDR3 has 16 residues. The V gene lost 4 bases and the J gene lost 1 base, with 16 bases spanning the gap. Germline lookup yields CDR1 SGHTA and CDR2 FQGNSA. After extraction with the RNeasy kit, about 0.45 to 1 ug of the RNA was reverse transcribed using random hexamers. Amplification of TCR beta CDR3 used immunoSEQ multiplex PCR across 54 Vbeta and 13 Jbeta. Via MiXCR, TCRdb re-called the immunoSEQ multiplex PCR reads, giving one row per CDR3 protein. The repertoire consists of over 350,000 distinct CDR3 sequences, with approximately 89% occurring once and the leading ten covering 0.09% to 0.15%. TCR beta was sequenced from blood CD8+ and CD4+ T cells. The multiple sclerosis controls were treatment-naive patients, and their relapsing-remitting disease was stable or active. The authors negatively isolated CD8+ and CD4+ T cells and FACS-enriched TEMRA cells.

The chain has TRBV7-2 and TRBJ1-1; possibly TRBD1 for D (5 bases). Input material: CD8+ T cells from PBMCs. This sequence was found in a human donor with multiple sclerosis. CDR3: CASSSLTAYTNTEAFF. DNA for the CDR3: TGTGCCAGCAGCTCATTGACAGCTTACACGAACACTGAAGCTTTCTTT. Full variable domain (remainder filled in from reference TRBV7-2 and TRBJ1-1): GAGVSQSPSNKVTEKGKDVELRCDPISGHTALYWYRQSLGQGLEFLIYFQGNSAPDKSGLPSDRFSAERTGGSVSTLTIQRTQQEDSAVYLCASSSLTAYTNTEAFFGQGTRLTVV.